The following is a TCR beta chain sequence with its context. This sample was included in a study of blood T cell repertoires in COVID-19. Study as a whole: Acute and convalescent COVID-19 samples came from the United States, Italy and Spain. PBMCs, B-cell-depleted T cells, or T cells provided the cDNA or gDNA that made up the material.

Under the authors' procedure: The authors estimated nucleated cell counts from reference gene primer amplification. Sequencing was performed with immunoSEQ multiplex PCR; in TCRdb, only in-frame clones are kept and a portion is missing. V, J and clone size derive from that table, while D and trimming were established from the DNA sequence. The sample yields under 35,000 clones, 85% to 90% seen once. The junction had 3 bases not matched to a gene; V was cut back by 0 bases and J by 3 bases. Per the germline V gene, CDR1 is SGHTA and CDR2 is FQGNSA. This CDR3 is 16 amino acids long. The sample was peripheral blood. The rearrangement uses TRBV7-2 and TRBJ2-5, with TRBD2 matching 11 bases. The origin of this receptor is a man aged 60 to 75 with acute or convalescent COVID-19. This CDR3 reads CASSLALSGGEETQYF. CDR3 nucleotides: TGTGCCAGCAGCTTAGCGCTTAGCGGGGGGGAAGAGACCCAGTACTTC.